This record covers a single T cell receptor (beta chain). Its target is unknown. The sample comes from a study of cytomegalovirus exposure and HLA in healthy donors. Overall study results and limits: In all likelihood, a cluster of highly shared sequence variants was a sequencing artifact. Earlier analysis yielded a pattern in which most TCR beta V segments were productive about 90% or about 30% of the time. Rarity marked most TCR sequences, yet some public TCRs occurred in many donors.

PCR involved 60 Vbeta and 13 Jbeta primers. Under the authors' procedure: It was a later analysis that counted about 80 million unique TCR beta chains, of which roughly 11 million were shared. The assay was immunoSEQ multiplex PCR, and TCRdb's table has in-frame clones only and misses some. V and J calls and clone size are copied from that table; D and trimming were computed from the DNA. The data show some 120,000 clones, roughly 82% seen once. Sequencing was carried out using PBMCs. The TCR was taken from a woman aged 18-30 years in good health and CMV-seronegative.

For the CDR3, the DNA is TGCGCCAGCAGCCAAGCAAGGGGGAGAGGCTACACCTTC. Its translation is CASSQARGRGYTF. V is TRBV4-1 and J is TRBJ1-2, with D possibly matching TRBD1 (6 bases). Germline CDR1 is MGHRA and CDR2 is YSYEKL. This CDR3 region has 13 residues. V shed 1 base and J shed 8 bases, with 11 bases lying between them.